Each of the 18 T cell receptor beta chains below was sequenced from the same sample in a study of blood T cells in healthy people across ages. Sample-barcoded 5' priming and a J-beta primer mix drove a second PCR of about 6 to 11 cycles. TCRdb reanalysed the 5' RACE reads using MiXCR and keeps one entry per CDR3 protein. The sample holds about 800,000 distinct CDR3 sequences, roughly 64% seen once. The source material was blood. Receptors were obtained from a man aged 25-45 years in good health.

The V gene is TRBV20-1, the J gene TRBJ1-4; 7 bases align to TRBD1. CDR1 and CDR2 from the germline V gene are DFQATT and SNEGSKA (reference sequence). This CDR3 has 14 residues. Unmatched junction bases numbered 6, after V lost 1 base and J lost 7 bases. CDR3 residues: CSARAGTEVEKLFF. Written as DNA, the CDR3 is TGCAGTGCTAGAGCCGGGACAGAGGTTGAAAAACTGTTTTTT.

This clonotype has more than one count but fewer than ten. The rearrangement joins TRBV13 to TRBJ1-2; 7 nucleotides align to TRBD1. This CDR3 region has 15 residues. V shed 0 bases and J 6 bases; nucleotides not matched to a gene: 7. The germline V gene encodes CDR1 PRHDT and CDR2 FYEKMQ (reference sequence). The CDR3: CASSLGLQGDNGYTF. CDR3 DNA: TGTGCCAGCAGCTTAGGGCTTCAGGGGGATAATGGCTACACCTTC. Filled out from reference TRBV13 and TRBJ1-2, the complete variable domain reads AAGVIQSPRHLIKEKRETATLKCYPIPRHDTVYWYQQGPGQDPQFLISFYEKMQSDKGSIPDRFSAQQFSDYHSELNMSSLELGDSALYFCASSLGLQGDNGYTFGSGTRLTVV.

This clonotype was counted between two and nine times. The chain carries TRBV10-3 and TRBJ2-1; TRBD2 might be the D (5 bases). CDR1 and CDR2 from the germline V gene are ENHRY and SYGVKD. This CDR3 contains 11 residues. The V end was cut by 10 bases, the J end by 10 bases, with 14 bases between. CDR3 sequence (DNA): TGTGCCAGGCAAGGAGGTTCCGAGCAGTTCTTC. It encodes CARQGGSEQFF.

The chain employs TRBV13 and TRBJ2-1; 8 nucleotides align to TRBD2. The V and J ends lost 4 bases and 7 bases, in that order; junction bases with no gene match: 9. Germline V gene lookup returns CDR1 PRHDT and CDR2 FYEKMQ (reference sequence). CDR3 length: 15 amino acids. DNA for the CDR3: TGTGCCAGCAGCTGGCAGCCGGGACTAGGTAATGAGCAGTTCTTC. As protein: CASSWQPGLGNEQFF. The whole variable domain, remainder taken from reference TRBV13 and TRBJ2-1, is AAGVIQSPRHLIKEKRETATLKCYPIPRHDTVYWYQQGPGQDPQFLISFYEKMQSDKGSIPDRFSAQQFSDYHSELNMSSLELGDSALYFCASSWQPGLGNEQFFGPGTRLTVL.

Worth noting for this clonotype: This may stem from a read error, because a much larger clone lies one nucleotide away. This chain links TRBV28 with TRBJ2-5; the D gene is possibly TRBD1 (5 bases). The J call may be in error: the DNA end matches TRBJ2-1 better. The CDR3 has 15 residues. Germline CDR1 and CDR2: MDHEN and SYDVKM. CDR3: CASSFKGSYQETQFF. The CDR3 nucleotides read TGTGCCAGCAGTTTTAAGGGGTCGTACCAAGAGACCCAGTTCTTC.

V is TRBV6-1 and J is TRBJ2-5; 9 positions agree with TRBD1. The V segment lost 4 bases and the J segment 5 bases; nucleotides outside the gene matches: 5. CDR1 and CDR2 (germline): MNHNS, SASEGT. The CDR3 runs 14 residues. CDR3 DNA: TGTGCCAGCAGTGCACAGGGGGCGTTTGAGACCCAGTACTTC. Amino acid sequence: CASSAQGAFETQYF.

This clonotype turned up a few times. The chain is built from TRBV6-5 and TRBJ1-5; D unclear. The CDR3 consists of 13 residues. With 10 bases removed from V and 4 bases from J, the gap between germline ends came to 14 bases. In germline, CDR1 is MNHEY, CDR2 SVGAGI. The CDR3 region is CATRWAENQPQHF. The CDR3 DNA follows: TGTGCCACCAGGTGGGCAGAAAATCAGCCCCAGCATTTT.

This clonotype was picked up one time. The rearrangement uses TRBV4-1 and TRBJ1-2, with TRBD1 identical over 8 bases. This CDR3 has 12 residues. V shed 4 bases, J shed 7 bases, and the junction held 2 bases outside the gene matches. The germline gives CDR1 MGHRA, CDR2 YSYEKL. CDR3 DNA: TGCGCCAGCAGCCCCGGACAGGGTGGCTACACCTTC. Residues: CASSPGQGGYTF.

The rearrangement uses TRBV18 and TRBJ2-5, with TRBD2 matching 14 bases. Gene TRBJ2-7 matches the end of the DNA better, so the J call may be wrong. The CDR3 runs 16 residues. Germline CDR1 is KGHSH and CDR2 is LQKENI. DNA for the CDR3: TGTGCCAGCTCACCACCGGGGACTAGCGGGAGCCACGAGCAGTACTTC. This translates into CASSPPGTSGSHEQYF.

This clonotype was picked up a small number of times. The chain couples TRBV27 to TRBJ2-7; D not resolved. Germline CDR1 reads MNHEY; CDR2 reads SMNVEV (reference sequence). V dropped 2 bases and J dropped 0 bases, with 14 bases sitting between them. This CDR3 comprises 16 residues. The chain's CDR3 is CASSLMAPESSYEQYF. DNA for the CDR3: TGTGCCAGCAGTTTAATGGCCCCGGAGAGCTCCTACGAGCAGTACTTC.

The CDR3 protein is CSVQGPETQYF. CDR3 sequence (DNA): TGCAGTGTACAGGGCCCGGAGACCCAGTACTTC. This chain joins TRBV20-1 and TRBJ2-5, with D possibly TRBD1 on 6 matching bases. This CDR3 spans 11 amino acids. V lost 7 bases, J lost 5 bases, and 11 bases lay in between. The germline V gene encodes CDR1 DFQATT and CDR2 SNEGSKA (reference sequence).

This chain joins TRBV20-1 and TRBJ1-2, with 9 nucleotides matching TRBD1. Per germline, CDR1 DFQATT and CDR2 SNEGSKA (reference sequence). The length of the CDR3 is 17 residues. V dropped 5 bases and J dropped 7; count of bases not matched to a gene: 20. CDR3 in amino acids: CSAPPAGQGRSLGGYTF. The CDR3 bases are TGCAGTGCTCCCCCCGCGGGACAGGGCCGGAGCCTGGGTGGCTACACCTTC.

This clonotype was recorded many times. The rearrangement uses TRBV7-2 and TRBJ2-3; 9 bases match TRBD2. Trimming took 6 bases from V and 4 from J; bases not matched to a gene: 8. The V gene's germline CDR1 is SGHTA and CDR2 FQGNSA. The CDR3 extends over 15 amino acids. The CDR3 DNA sequence: TGTGCCAGCAGGGATAAGCGGGAGGTGGCAGATACGCAGTATTTT. Translated: CASRDKREVADTQYF.

This clonotype was recorded once. The chain is built from TRBV20-1 and TRBJ2-7, with 7 bases that match TRBD2. The CDR3 has 14 amino acids. V trimming: 1 base; J trimming: 5 bases; junction bases outside the gene matches: 8. The germline V gene has CDR1 DFQATT and CDR2 SNEGSKA (reference sequence). DNA for the CDR3: TGCAGTGCTAGAGTACACGGGGGGTCGGACGAGCAGTACTTC. Protein: CSARVHGGSDEQYF.

V usage is TRBV21-1 and J usage is TRBJ2-5; TRBD1 reflects the table's D call only, with no check against the DNA. The J call may be faulty, since TRBJ2-7 better matches the DNA end. TRBV21-1 is a pseudogene segment. The length of the CDR3 is 17 residues. CDR3 DNA sequence: TGTGCCAGCAGCAAAGGCGGGGCCAGGGGAGGTTTGAGCGAGCAGTACTTC. It yields the protein CASSKGGARGGLSEQYF.

V and J are TRBV5-5 and TRBJ2-7; D might be TRBD1 or TRBD2, each matching 5 bases. Per the germline V gene, CDR1 is SGHKS and CDR2 is YYEKEE (reference sequence). The CDR3 extends over 14 amino acids. Trimming took off 2 bases at V and 2 bases at J, with 11 bases between the two ends. The DNA for the CDR3 is TGTGCCAGCAGCTTAATAGGGGACCCCTACGAGCAGTACTTC. This codes for CASSLIGDPYEQYF.

The chain couples TRBV24-1 to TRBJ2-1; 13 positions agree with TRBD2. Germline CDR1 reads KGHDR; CDR2 reads SFDVKD. J lost 3 bases, V lost 9 bases, and 13 bases had no gene match. The CDR3 spans 18 residues. The CDR3 is CATSSRTSGSGGYNEQFF. The CDR3 DNA reads as TGTGCCACCTCATCGCGGACTAGCGGGAGTGGGGGCTACAATGAGCAGTTCTTC.

The CDR3 bases are TGTGCCAGCAGCACCCCTGACCCAAGTGGCGATACGCAGTATTTT. This sequence encodes CASSTPDPSGDTQYF. This chain joins TRBV7-8 and TRBJ2-3, with D unclear. The germline V gene encodes CDR1 SGHVS and CDR2 FQNEAQ. V gave up 5 bases and J gave up 6 bases, with 18 bases separating them. The CDR3 is made up of 15 amino acids.